This record looks at one TCR beta chain sequence and its context. The target of this receptor is not known. No base quality values were provided; no much bigger clone lies one nucleotide off. The data originate from a study of cytomegalovirus exposure and HLA in healthy donors (TCRdb year 2017). A note on the overall study: An earlier analysis of some 550 of the donors reported approximately 300 Gb of sequence data and about 100 million unique TCR beta sequences from 150 million to 200 million T cells. An earlier analysis of more than 450 of the donors used high-throughput TCR beta sequencing to judge whether each TCR beta V gene segment behaved as functional or pseudogenic. High-throughput TCR immunosequencing, statistical association of individual TCRs with disease status, and machine learning were combined to predict cytomegalovirus infection status. To study patterns of TCR occurrence, a later analysis re-analyzed previously published TCR beta repertoires from 666 donors and added high-resolution HLA genotyping. The study was designed to test whether signatures of past pathogen exposure could be identified by cataloging public T cell receptors. Donor age, sex, ethnicity and CMV serostatus were collected together with the repertoire data. Every repertoire in the discovery cohort had been generated on one and the same sequencing platform. Class I and class II HLA loci were covered by the typing at four-digit resolution. Of the roughly 390 genotyped donors, 70% to 90% were placed in the genetic ancestry cluster associated with self-reported Caucasian donors. Among some 400 genotyped donors of the cohort, an average of approximately 220,000 unique TCR beta nucleotide sequences was sequenced per donor, of which roughly 17% were non-productive. In addition to the first cohort of several hundred subjects, a separate validation cohort of 120 different subjects was used. The number of donors typed differed by locus, with roughly 629-640 for A, B, C, DRB1 and DQB1, over 500 for DQA1, 606 for DPA1, and under 490 for DPB1. Genome-wide SNP genotypes for about 65% of the 666 donors were used in a later genetic analysis, which treated that subset as a discovery cohort. The T cell repertoires of some 670 subjects were profiled by immunosequencing and related to cytomegalovirus serostatus. Approximately 330 gigabases of sequencing data and 75 million to 85 million unique TCR sequences made up an early release that covered over 550 HLA-typed donors. Rather than using new phenotypic data, the later analysis identified candidate immune exposures from TCR beta sequences and from how often those sequences occurred across donors. Several DR-DQ haplotypes were treated as single units for association and clustering because of strong linkage in the cohort. Points the paper makes about the study in general: The cohort was sequenced for TCR beta chains only, and without alpha or paired-chain data the features that could be detected were limited. Some IMGT-functional V segments, including TRBV6-2 and TRBV6-3, could not be distinguished by the 87-base-pair reads and were therefore excluded. CMV serostatus was the only immune exposure information available for the cohort. According to a later analysis, parvovirus B19, influenza, CMV and Epstein-Barr virus appeared linked to several top co-occurrence clusters. Seventeen rarely observed V segments, including chromosome 9 orphons, were excluded from the earlier analysis of several hundred of the donors because counts were too low. Specific HLA alleles were associated with roughly 17,000 TCR beta sequences at a false discovery rate of 0.05 in a later analysis. A cluster of highly shared sequence variants was judged likely to represent a technical artifact of the sequencing pipeline. The study listed 150 to 200 TCR beta chains as associated with cytomegalovirus. When HLA alleles, especially DR and DQ, strongly co-occurred, TCR associations were difficult to assign to individual alleles. Compared with equally common non-associated chains, HLA-associated TCR beta chains in a later analysis were more clonally expanded and had lower generation probabilities. According to a later genetic analysis, donors in an Asian-associated ancestry cluster had fewer N-insertions in productive TCRs than the roughly 700-donor mean. Across donors, most TCR sequences were observed very rarely, whereas some public TCRs were present in many individuals. Broadly in line with IMGT annotations, most TCR beta V segments showed up in productive rearrangements about 87% or about 30% of the time in an earlier analysis of approximately 640 of the donors. In a later analysis, the rate of TCR association differed among HLA loci, with DRB1 alleles having the most associated TCRs and HLA-C alleles having the fewest. HLA typing was unavailable for some donors at each locus, so association tests used only the typed subset. According to the authors, the approach could potentially be generalized to other disease states and immunological phenotypes. In a later genetic analysis, a missense DCLRE1C variant was associated with V-gene and J-gene trimming of TCR beta chains, and the association was replicated in an independent cohort. Cytomegalovirus status was reported to be diagnosed by the classifier with high specificity and sensitivity in both the original and validation cohorts. A few of the identified cytomegalovirus-associated TCR beta chains were confirmed in vitro to be specific for cytomegalovirus antigens. Linkage disequilibrium might explain the correlated functional status among segregating V segments, but an unknown experimental factor could not be excluded. In a later analysis, most CMV-associated TCR beta chains were found to appear HLA-restricted, with HLA associations seemingly driven largely by CMV exposure. A further reported finding was that TCR beta sequences accurately predicted the HLA-A and HLA-B alleles for most subjects in the first cohort. Sequencing depth was assumed to be roughly uniform across donors in the presence/absence analyses, though that assumption may not hold.

CDR1 is given as MGHRA and CDR2 as YSYEKL, both from the germline V gene. V drops 1 base and J drops 5 bases, leaving 11 bases in between. The CDR3 has 14 amino acids, counting the end cysteine and phenylalanine. Just CDR3 DNA is preserved here, 42 bases in frame from base 1. In total, around 600 healthy bone marrow donors made up the cohort. At the time of sampling, all cohort members were nominally healthy, though unrecorded immune exposures were likely present. The donor was CMV seronegative and belonged to the group of 350 to 400 seronegative cohort members. Each donor provided a peripheral blood sample, and peripheral blood mononuclear cells were used for TCR beta sequencing. The Qiagen DNeasy Blood Extraction Kit was used to extract genomic DNA from the blood cell samples. Library preparation was by the immunoSEQ multiplex PCR assay. For the multiplex PCR, a mixture combining 60 forward primers for TCR Vbeta segments and 13 reverse primers for TCR Jbeta segments was used. The CDR3 region of rearranged TCR beta genes was amplified from genomic DNA by a multiplex PCR assay. The Illumina HiSeq System was used to sequence the amplified TCR beta libraries as 87-base-pair reads. From the authors' description of their analysis: A later analysis tallied 75 million to 95 million unique TCR beta chains across the 666 repertoires, and some 10 million of those chains were shared by two or more donors. To remove PCR and sequencing errors, raw reads were error-corrected and collapsed into unique sequences using a nearest-neighbor algorithm that merged closely related sequences. V, D and J gene segments were assigned by aligning CDR3 sequences to IMGT reference sequences. For a sequence to be retained, a match of at least six nucleotides was required to both a V gene segment and a J gene segment. A rearrangement was called productive if the CDR3 had no stop codons and remained in frame with V and J, and every other rearrangement was called non-productive. CDR3 was defined by IMGT convention, running from the second conserved V-encoded cysteine to the conserved J-encoded phenylalanine. Sequences without an unambiguous match to a single V gene segment were excluded from the earlier analysis of about 600 of the donors. In an earlier analysis of 587 of the donors, a V segment was called functional when productive rearrangements were above 56.7%, and segregating when the standard deviation between donors exceeded 5%. A statistical classification framework was developed to diagnose cytomegalovirus status using the catalog of TCR beta chain sequences. A later analysis assigned V and J genes by comparing TCR nucleotide sequences with IMGT/GENE-DB human TR gene sequences. A later analysis assigned CDR3 sequences and most-parsimonious VDJ recombination scenarios with the TCRdist pipeline. In a later analysis, each TCR beta chain was defined by its CDR3 amino acid sequence together with its V-gene family, and reads lacking a unique V-gene family were excluded. To address suspected cross-contamination and a sequencing artifact, a later analysis removed roughly 580 highly shared, low-generation-probability nucleotide sequences. In a later analysis, a clonal expansion index for each public chain was calculated from normalized within-repertoire ranks of inferred template counts. In a later analysis, generation probabilities were computed with a VDJ recombination model fitted to out-of-frame rearrangements, and the resulting probabilities were checked against IGoR. A later analysis scored TCR-TCR, TCR-HLA and TCR-CMV co-occurrence with hypergeometric tests, applying a repertoire-size bias correction to TCR pairs. A later analysis estimated false discovery rates by permuting HLA or CMV assignments 20 times. In a later analysis, co-occurring TCRs were grouped with DBSCAN, and TCRdist sequence similarity was added when clustering was performed within HLA-allele-positive subsets. Repertoires with fewer than 30,000 or more than 120,000 public chains were left out of co-occurrence clustering, as were five repertoires with anomalous nucleotide sharing. In its TCRdb copy, this immuneACCESS table keeps in-frame sequences only and misses some clones. Where compared with another copy, unresolved V genes explain less than half of these, and the others have no known cause. The DNA gave D and trimming, while V, J and clone size come from that table. In all, the sample holds about 190,000 clones, and 65% to 90% of those were seen once. The ten largest clonotypes hold roughly 0.34% of the sample.

Input material: PBMCs. The rearrangement combines TRBV4-1 with TRBJ1-2; the D segment could be TRBD1, given 6 matching bases. This receptor was identified in a woman aged 30 to 39 in good health and CMV-seronegative. The DNA is TGCGCCAGCAGCCAAGGCGGGGGCAGGTATGGCTACACCTTC. It translates to CASSQGGGRYGYTF.